This T cell receptor (beta chain) derives from a study of metastatic and nonmetastatic thyroid tumors. At the level of the study: Peripheral blood and tumor or nodule samples from malignant and benign thyroid patients were compared. Notes on the study in general: The study reportedly found significantly higher TCR beta diversity in malignant thyroid tumors than benign nodules, in blood and tumor.

Per the original methods: Differences in CDR3 between clinicopathological groups were drawn on to build a classifier intended to discriminate distant-metastatic papillary thyroid cancer patients. TCRdb re-clonotyped the PCR reads through MiXCR. It is TCRdb's table, rather than the study itself, that gives the V and J calls and clone size. The sample lists 35,000 or so clones; about a sixth were seen once. Germline loops: CDR1 MDHEN, CDR2 SYDVKM. This CDR3 is 14 amino acids long. V was clipped by 7 bases and J by 4 bases, with 16 bases between them. Every patient was untreated before thyroid surgery. This clone was counted at least ten times. Its antigen is as yet unknown.

J is TRBJ1-1 and V is TRBV28; TRBD1 might be the D (6 bases). The sequencing sample was made of blood. This sequence originates from a male donor with papillary thyroid cancer or a benign thyroid nodule (not recorded which). Some clones in this sample may be carry-over from other donors' samples. This chain's CDR3 is CASITGGGPTEAFF. The DNA of the CDR3 is TGTGCCAGCATCACTGGCGGGGGGCCCACTGAAGCTTTCTTT.